Listed below are T cell receptor beta chains from one sample, sequenced in a study of blood T cell repertoires in COVID-19. This table comes from immunoSEQ multiplex PCR, and its TCRdb copy is limited to in-frame clones, with some not included. The sample lists 350,000 to 400,000 clones; around 87% were seen once. Specimen: PBMCs or T cells enriched from blood (not recorded which). The receptors come from a middle-aged man in a cohort exposed to, infected with or recovered from COVID-19 (not recorded which). The CDR3 runs from the conserved cysteine through the conserved F or W. D genes are given only for firm matches. Not every row has a clone size; where given, it reads once, few, many or a size class.

V	D	size	J	DNA	CDR3
TRBV6-1	NA	NA	TRBJ2-3	TGTGCCAGCAGTGAATTGGGGACTTTCACAGATACGCAGTATTTT	CASSELGTFTDTQYF
TRBV9	NA	few	TRBJ1-4	TGTGCCAGCAGCGGTGCGACCATCACAGGGAAAAAACTGTTTTTT	CASSGATITGKKLFF
TRBV20-1	TRBD2	once	TRBJ2-3	TGCAGTGCTAGTCTAGCGGGCAACACAGATACGCAGTATTTT	CSASLAGNTDTQYF
TRBV5-6	NA	NA	TRBJ2-1	TGTGCCAGCAGCTTGACCCGGACTACGAACAATGAGCAGTTCTTC	CASSLTRTTNNEQFF
TRBV5-4	TRBD1	NA	TRBJ1-6	TGTGCCAGCAGATCGGACAGGGGAATCGGTAATTCACCCCTCCACTTT	CASRSDRGIGNSPLHF
TRBV27	NA	NA	TRBJ2-7	TGTGCCAGCAGTCCGCGGCTCTTAGGGGGCTACGAGCAGTACTTC	CASSPRLLGGYEQYF
TRBV7-9	TRBD1	NA	TRBJ1-2	TGTGCCAGCAGCTTAATCACGGGACAGGGGGCGTATGGCTACACCTTC	CASSLITGQGAYGYTF
TRBV4-2	TRBD2	NA	TRBJ2-5	TGTGCCAGCAGCCAGTATCCGGGGACTAGCGGGAGTTCAGAGACCCAGTACTTC	CASSQYPGTSGSSETQYF
TRBV6-2/TRBV6-3	NA	NA	TRBJ2-5	TGTGCCAGCAGCCCGGGACTTTCCGCCGAGAGGGAGACCCAGTACTTC	CASSPGLSAERETQYF
TRBV7-3	TRBD2	NA	TRBJ2-3	TGTGCCAGCAGCTTAGTGGGACGGGGGCTAGCGGGAGGATCAGATACGCAGTATTTT	CASSLVGRGLAGGSDTQYF
TRBV4-1	NA	NA	TRBJ2-7	TGCGCCAGCAGCCACGAAGGGGGGGGACACTACGAGCAGTACTTC	CASSHEGGGHYEQYF
TRBV6-8	NA	NA	TRBJ1-5	TGTGCCAGCCAGCGGAATCAGCCCCAGCATTTT	CASQRNQPQHF
TRBV7-9	TRBD1	NA	TRBJ2-1	TGTGCCAGCAGACGACCGGGACAGGGATCCTACAATGAGCAGTTCTTC	CASRRPGQGSYNEQFF
TRBV14	NA	once	TRBJ1-3	TGTGCCAGCAGCCAAGGGAGGGGCGCGGGTGGAAACACCATATATTTT	CASSQGRGAGGNTIYF
TRBV3-1/TRBV3-2	TRBD2	NA	TRBJ2-1	TGTGCCAGCAGCCCAGACCAGCTAGCGGGAAGTGACAATGAGCAGTTCTTC	CASSPDQLAGSDNEQFF
TRBV5-8	TRBD1	NA	TRBJ2-5	TGTGCCAGCAGCTTGGTGGGCCAGGGGGCAGCCCAAGAGACCCAGTACTTC	CASSLVGQGAAQETQYF